This T cell receptor (beta chain) was captured by sequencing in a study of T-cell reconstitution after alpha-beta-depleted transplantation in children. This clonotype has more than one count but fewer than ten. The CDR3 runs 18 residues. The ends were cut back, 3 bases at V and 0 bases at J, with 18 bases in the middle. A TCRbeta library incorporating unique molecular identifiers was prepared. Via MiXCR, TCRdb re-called the PCR reads, giving one row per CDR3 protein. Among hundreds of thousands of distinct CDR3 sequences listed, approximately 10% were seen once. The chain uses TRBV12-3 or TRBV12-4 and TRBJ1-5; D might be TRBD1 (6 bases). Here the sequenced sample was peripheral blood, taken 180 days after TCRalphabeta/CD19-depleted stem cell transplant. The clonotype comes from a male patient aged 2-10 years who had a stem cell transplant for chronic granulomatous disease, so the T cells may come from the graft donor. CDR3 loop: CASSFNEGGPFSNQPQHF. The CDR3 DNA sequence: TGTGCCAGCAGTTTTAATGAGGGGGGACCCTTTAGCAATCAGCCCCAGCATTTT.